This T cell receptor (beta chain) was sequenced during a study of shared clonotypes between healthy human individuals. Here immunoSEQ multiplex PCR was the method, and the copy in TCRdb shows in-frame clones only, minus some. Of millions of clones in the sample, about 95% were seen once. Only CD45RO-negative cells positively selected for CCR7 counted as naive CD8 cells, so terminally differentiated effector memory CD45RA+ cells were excluded. CDR3 length: 16 amino acids. V was clipped by 1 base and J by 5 bases, with 15 bases between them. Germline CDR1 MDHEN, CDR2 SYDVKM. The material sequenced was naive CD8+ T cells sorted from blood. The chain is built from TRBV28 and TRBJ2-1; maybe TRBD2 (6 bases). The source of this sequence is a man in his late teens or twenties in good health. CDR3: CASSLLGDSTDNEQFF. The CDR3 region has the DNA TGTGCCAGCAGTTTATTGGGGGACTCCACAGACAATGAGCAGTTCTTC. The full variable domain, in which reference TRBV28 and TRBJ2-1 provide the parts outside the CDR3, is DVKVTQSSRYLVKRTGEKVFLECVQDMDHENMFWYRQDPGLGLRLIYFSYDVKMKEKGDIPEGYSVSREKKERFSLILESASTNQTSMYLCASSLLGDSTDNEQFFGPGTRLTVL.